This section outlines one TCR beta chain sequence together with its context. The sample belongs to a study of blood T cell repertoires in COVID-19. Overall study context: Material from acute and convalescent COVID-19 was sourced from the United States, Italy and Spain. PBMCs, B-cell-depleted T cells, or T cells were the source of the cDNA or gDNA that made up the material.

Produced via immunoSEQ multiplex PCR; TCRdb's table is partial and in-frame only. The sample lists roughly 51,000 clones; roughly 85% were seen once. Sequences were obtained from peripheral blood. This clonotype originated in a woman at least 80 years old with acute or convalescent COVID-19.

The CDR3 loop is CASSLPRGYEQYF. The CDR3 coding sequence is TGTGCCAGCAGCTTACCCAGGGGCTACGAGCAGTACTTC. The chain recombines TRBV5-6 with TRBJ2-7, with D maybe TRBD1 (6 bases). V gave up 2 bases and J gave up 3 bases, with 9 bases separating them. Germline CDR1 is SGHDT and CDR2 is YYEEEE. The CDR3 is 13 amino acids.